The rows below give T cell receptor beta chains drawn from one sample of a study of T cell repertoires in cytomegalovirus infection. TCRdb fed the reads into MiXCR, producing one record per CDR3 protein. The sample shows about 140,000 distinct CDR3 sequences, about 6% of them seen only once. The sample was PBMCs. Every receptor here comes from a human donor in good health (CMV status not recorded). Some clones in this sample may be carry-over from other donors' samples. The CDR3 runs from the conserved cysteine through the conserved F or W. Each record gives: clone size, D gene, J gene, V gene, CDR3 protein, CDR3 DNA. D genes are given only for firm matches. Clone size, where shown, is once, few, many, or a class for clones that have expanded.

clone_size: many
d_call: NA
j_call: TRBJ1-5
v_call: TRBV20-1
cdr3_aa: CSASVRVDGPQHF
cdr3_nt: TGCAGTGCTAGCGTCAGGGTAGATGGGCCCCAGCATTTT

clone_size: many
d_call: TRBD2
j_call: TRBJ2-7
v_call: TRBV7-2
cdr3_aa: CASSLARSGGTYEQYF
cdr3_nt: TGTGCCAGCAGCTTAGCGCGGAGCGGGGGGACGTACGAGCAGTACTTC

clone_size: many
d_call: NA
j_call: TRBJ2-3
v_call: TRBV12-3/TRBV12-4
cdr3_aa: CASSQGTSDDTQYF
cdr3_nt: TGTGCCAGCAGTCAGGGTACGTCGGACGATACGCAGTATTTT

clone_size: many
d_call: TRBD1
j_call: TRBJ2-5
v_call: TRBV2
cdr3_aa: CASIPRGLGETQYF
cdr3_nt: TGTGCCAGCATCCCGAGGGGGCTCGGAGAGACCCAGTACTTC

clone_size: few
d_call: TRBD1
j_call: TRBJ1-5
v_call: TRBV19
cdr3_aa: CASSLHDRENQPQHF
cdr3_nt: TGTGCCAGTAGCCTACATGACAGGGAAAATCAGCCCCAGCATTTT

clone_size: many
d_call: NA
j_call: TRBJ2-2
v_call: TRBV11-1
cdr3_aa: CASSLVRMNTGELFF
cdr3_nt: TGTGCCAGCAGCTTAGTACGGATGAACACCGGGGAGCTGTTTTTT

clone_size: NA
d_call: NA
j_call: TRBJ2-3
v_call: TRBV10-1
cdr3_aa: CASSERITDTQYF
cdr3_nt: TGCGCCAGCAGTGAGAGGATAACAGATACGCAGTATTTT

clone_size: few
d_call: NA
j_call: TRBJ1-6
v_call: TRBV2
cdr3_aa: CASSEDPGHYNSPLHF
cdr3_nt: TGTGCCAGCAGTGAGGATCCGGGGCACTATAATTCACCCCTCCACTTT

clone_size: many
d_call: TRBD1
j_call: TRBJ2-5
v_call: TRBV11-2
cdr3_aa: CASSLAWTGSQETQYF
cdr3_nt: TGTGCCAGCAGCTTAGCGTGGACAGGGTCCCAAGAGACCCAGTACTTC

clone_size: few
d_call: TRBD1
j_call: TRBJ2-7
v_call: TRBV12-3/TRBV12-4
cdr3_aa: CASSYSQGAREQYF
cdr3_nt: TGTGCCAGCAGCTATTCCCAGGGGGCGCGGGAGCAGTACTTC

clone_size: many
d_call: NA
j_call: TRBJ2-7
v_call: TRBV29-1
cdr3_aa: CSVGQDSYEQYF
cdr3_nt: TGCAGCGTTGGACAGGACTCCTACGAGCAGTACTTC

clone_size: many
d_call: NA
j_call: TRBJ1-5
v_call: TRBV7-2
cdr3_aa: CASSRVEGAQHF
cdr3_nt: TGTGCCAGCAGCAGGGTGGAGGGGGCCCAGCATTTT

clone_size: many
d_call: TRBD1
j_call: TRBJ2-3
v_call: TRBV12-3/TRBV12-4
cdr3_aa: CASSIDRADTQYF
cdr3_nt: TGTGCCAGCAGTATCGACAGGGCGGATACGCAGTATTTT

clone_size: few
d_call: NA
j_call: TRBJ2-5
v_call: TRBV6-6
cdr3_aa: CASRTREETQYF
cdr3_nt: TGTGCCAGCAGGACTCGCGAGGAGACCCAGTACTTC

clone_size: many
d_call: TRBD2
j_call: TRBJ2-7
v_call: TRBV7-6
cdr3_aa: CASSPPAGGSYEQYF
cdr3_nt: TGTGCCAGCAGCCCCCCGGCGGGGGGTTCCTACGAGCAGTACTTC

clone_size: few
d_call: NA
j_call: TRBJ2-3
v_call: TRBV6-6
cdr3_aa: CASSYPSRPSTDTQYF
cdr3_nt: TGTGCCAGCAGTTACCCCTCGAGACCTAGCACAGATACGCAGTATTTT

clone_size: many
d_call: TRBD2
j_call: TRBJ2-3
v_call: TRBV7-2
cdr3_aa: CASSRPPTSGASTDTQYF
cdr3_nt: TGTGCCAGCAGTCGCCCTCCGACTAGCGGTGCTAGCACAGATACGCAGTATTTT

clone_size: many
d_call: NA
j_call: TRBJ1-4
v_call: TRBV7-8
cdr3_aa: CASSLEGRKGEKLFF
cdr3_nt: TGTGCCAGCAGCTTAGAAGGGCGCAAGGGTGAAAAACTGTTTTTT

clone_size: many
d_call: NA
j_call: TRBJ2-2
v_call: TRBV7-2
cdr3_aa: CASSLSGGELFF
cdr3_nt: TGTGCCAGCAGCTTAAGTGGCGGGGAGCTGTTTTTT

clone_size: many
d_call: NA
j_call: TRBJ2-5
v_call: TRBV7-9
cdr3_aa: CASSGLAGSKETQYF
cdr3_nt: TGTGCCAGCAGCGGGCTAGCAGGGAGTAAAGAGACCCAGTACTTC

clone_size: many
d_call: NA
j_call: TRBJ1-1
v_call: TRBV7-3
cdr3_aa: CASSLGRPAFTEAFF
cdr3_nt: TGTGCCAGCAGCTTAGGGCGGCCCGCGTTCACTGAAGCTTTCTTT

clone_size: few
d_call: NA
j_call: TRBJ1-1
v_call: TRBV3-1
cdr3_aa: CASSQGRGETEAFF
cdr3_nt: TGTGCCAGCAGCCAAGGGAGGGGCGAAACTGAAGCTTTCTTT

clone_size: many
d_call: NA
j_call: TRBJ2-5
v_call: TRBV4-2
cdr3_aa: CASSQEGLVQETQYF
cdr3_nt: TGTGCCAGCAGCCAAGAAGGGCTGGTCCAAGAGACCCAGTACTTC

clone_size: many
d_call: NA
j_call: TRBJ1-1
v_call: TRBV29-1
cdr3_aa: CSVEEGPSEAFF
cdr3_nt: TGCAGCGTTGAAGAGGGTCCATCTGAAGCTTTCTTT

clone_size: many
d_call: NA
j_call: TRBJ2-3
v_call: TRBV5-1
cdr3_aa: CASSDSTATDTQYF
cdr3_nt: TGCGCCAGCAGCGATTCGACAGCCACAGATACGCAGTATTTT

clone_size: many
d_call: NA
j_call: TRBJ1-4
v_call: TRBV19
cdr3_aa: CASRSRGSTNEKLFF
cdr3_nt: TGTGCCAGCCGGAGTCGCGGGAGCACTAATGAAAAACTGTTTTTT

clone_size: many
d_call: TRBD2
j_call: TRBJ2-1
v_call: TRBV7-8
cdr3_aa: CASSLQRGGRNEQFF
cdr3_nt: TGTGCCAGCAGCCTCCAGCGGGGGGGCCGCAATGAGCAGTTCTTC

clone_size: many
d_call: NA
j_call: TRBJ2-5
v_call: TRBV19
cdr3_aa: CASTEGGGRQTQYF
cdr3_nt: TGTGCCAGTACCGAGGGCGGGGGCAGGCAGACCCAGTACTTC

clone_size: NA
d_call: TRBD2
j_call: TRBJ2-3
v_call: TRBV20-1
cdr3_aa: CSAQNRRGIADTQYF
cdr3_nt: TGCAGTGCCCAGAATAGGCGGGGGATTGCAGATACGCAGTATTTT

clone_size: few
d_call: NA
j_call: TRBJ1-1
v_call: TRBV2
cdr3_aa: CASRSRGPEAFF
cdr3_nt: TGTGCCAGCAGATCTAGAGGACCTGAAGCTTTCTTT

clone_size: NA
d_call: NA
j_call: TRBJ2-2
v_call: TRBV19
cdr3_aa: CASGPGVRGNTGELFF
cdr3_nt: TGTGCCAGCGGGCCGGGGGTCCGGGGGAACACCGGGGAGCTGTTTTTT

clone_size: many
d_call: NA
j_call: TRBJ2-2
v_call: TRBV7-3
cdr3_aa: CASSLTRGGDTGELFF
cdr3_nt: TGTGCCAGCAGCTTAACGCGAGGAGGGGATACCGGGGAGCTGTTTTTT

clone_size: NA
d_call: TRBD1
j_call: TRBJ2-4
v_call: TRBV5-1
cdr3_aa: CASRNQQGADAKNIQYF
cdr3_nt: TGCGCCAGCAGGAATCAGCAGGGGGCGGATGCCAAAAACATTCAGTACTTC

clone_size: few
d_call: TRBD1
j_call: TRBJ1-1
v_call: TRBV20-1
cdr3_aa: CSARGQGAWNTEAFF
cdr3_nt: TGCAGTGCTAGGGGACAGGGGGCATGGAACACTGAAGCTTTCTTT

clone_size: many
d_call: NA
j_call: TRBJ1-1
v_call: TRBV28
cdr3_aa: CASSPFRRQKNTEAFF
cdr3_nt: TGTGCCAGCAGTCCATTTAGGAGGCAGAAGAACACTGAAGCTTTCTTT

clone_size: many
d_call: NA
j_call: TRBJ1-2
v_call: TRBV6-5
cdr3_aa: CASSYSNGIYGYTF
cdr3_nt: TGTGCCAGCAGTTACTCGAACGGGATCTATGGCTACACCTTC

clone_size: many
d_call: NA
j_call: TRBJ2-5
v_call: TRBV7-2
cdr3_aa: CASSYRMGVRETQYF
cdr3_nt: TGTGCCAGCAGCTACCGAATGGGCGTACGAGAGACCCAGTACTTC

clone_size: NA
d_call: NA
j_call: TRBJ2-6
v_call: TRBV30
cdr3_aa: CAWSGFVGAGANVLTF
cdr3_nt: TGTGCCTGGAGCGGGTTTGTGGGGGCTGGGGCCAACGTCCTGACTTTC

clone_size: many
d_call: TRBD1
j_call: TRBJ1-1
v_call: TRBV5-4
cdr3_aa: CASSRDRKTEAFF
cdr3_nt: TGTGCCAGCAGCAGGGACAGGAAGACTGAAGCTTTCTTT

clone_size: many
d_call: NA
j_call: TRBJ2-3
v_call: TRBV27
cdr3_aa: CASSLYPGGTDTQYF
cdr3_nt: TGTGCCAGCAGTTTATACCCCGGAGGCACAGATACGCAGTATTTT

clone_size: NA
d_call: NA
j_call: TRBJ1-2
v_call: TRBV20-1
cdr3_aa: CSARNPDSFNYGYTF
cdr3_nt: TGCAGTGCTAGAAACCCGGACAGTTTTAACTATGGCTACACCTTC

clone_size: many
d_call: TRBD1
j_call: TRBJ2-1
v_call: TRBV10-3
cdr3_aa: CAISEQGVGINEQFF
cdr3_nt: TGTGCCATCAGTGAACAGGGGGTCGGGATCAATGAGCAGTTCTTC

clone_size: many
d_call: NA
j_call: TRBJ2-4
v_call: TRBV12-3/TRBV12-4
cdr3_aa: CASSPPAKNIQYF
cdr3_nt: TGTGCCAGCAGCCCCCCCGCCAAAAACATTCAGTACTTC

clone_size: many
d_call: NA
j_call: TRBJ1-2
v_call: TRBV7-8
cdr3_aa: CASSLGGGGTYGYTF
cdr3_nt: TGTGCCAGCAGCCTGGGGGGTGGGGGCACCTATGGCTACACCTTC

clone_size: NA
d_call: NA
j_call: TRBJ2-2
v_call: TRBV5-1
cdr3_aa: CASSPQRVGVGELFF
cdr3_nt: TGCGCCAGCAGCCCTCAGAGAGTCGGGGTCGGGGAGCTGTTTTTT

clone_size: NA
d_call: TRBD1
j_call: TRBJ1-6
v_call: TRBV4-1
cdr3_aa: CASSQDFRQGPSSYNSPLHF
cdr3_nt: TGCGCCAGCAGCCAAGATTTTCGACAGGGGCCCAGCTCCTATAATTCACCCCTCCACTTT

clone_size: few
d_call: NA
j_call: TRBJ2-3
v_call: TRBV7-2
cdr3_aa: CASSLAGAGDTQYF
cdr3_nt: TGTGCCAGCAGCTTAGCGGGGGCCGGGGATACGCAGTATTTT

clone_size: many
d_call: TRBD1
j_call: TRBJ1-5
v_call: TRBV2
cdr3_aa: CASKGTVTNQPQHF
cdr3_nt: TGTGCCAGCAAAGGGACAGTTACAAATCAGCCCCAGCATTTT

clone_size: many
d_call: NA
j_call: TRBJ2-2
v_call: TRBV7-9
cdr3_aa: CAGGTGELFF
cdr3_nt: TGTGCGGGCGGCACCGGGGAGCTGTTTTTT

clone_size: many
d_call: NA
j_call: TRBJ2-7
v_call: TRBV19
cdr3_aa: CASSMYRDSYEQYF
cdr3_nt: TGTGCCAGTAGCATGTACAGGGATTCCTACGAGCAGTACTTC

clone_size: NA
d_call: TRBD2
j_call: TRBJ2-2
v_call: TRBV7-2
cdr3_aa: CASSFSGGLNTGELFF
cdr3_nt: TGTGCCAGCAGCTTTAGCGGGGGACTGAACACCGGGGAGCTGTTTTTT

clone_size: many
d_call: TRBD1
j_call: TRBJ2-4
v_call: TRBV7-2
cdr3_aa: CASSLTGGYQNIQYF
cdr3_nt: TGTGCCAGCAGCTTAACAGGGGGCTACCAAAACATTCAGTACTTC

clone_size: many
d_call: TRBD2
j_call: TRBJ2-7
v_call: TRBV7-2
cdr3_aa: CASSWPPGLAGEIFGEQYF
cdr3_nt: TGTGCCAGCAGCTGGCCTCCTGGACTAGCGGGGGAGATTTTTGGAGAGCAGTACTTC

clone_size: many
d_call: TRBD1
j_call: TRBJ2-7
v_call: TRBV7-9
cdr3_aa: CASSLYFGTGFYEQYF
cdr3_nt: TGTGCCAGCAGCTTATATTTCGGGACAGGGTTTTACGAGCAGTACTTC

clone_size: many
d_call: NA
j_call: TRBJ2-1
v_call: TRBV7-9
cdr3_aa: CASSLRGDYNEQFF
cdr3_nt: TGTGCCAGCAGCTTGAGGGGGGACTACAATGAGCAGTTCTTC

clone_size: many
d_call: NA
j_call: TRBJ1-2
v_call: TRBV7-2
cdr3_aa: CASSLNTGMYGYTF
cdr3_nt: TGTGCCAGCAGCTTAAACACAGGGATGTATGGCTACACCTTC

clone_size: many
d_call: TRBD1
j_call: TRBJ2-3
v_call: TRBV6-1
cdr3_aa: CASSEGDRTTQYF
cdr3_nt: TGTGCCAGCAGTGAAGGGGACAGGACGACGCAGTATTTT

clone_size: few
d_call: TRBD1
j_call: TRBJ1-2
v_call: TRBV27
cdr3_aa: CASSPRDRGSQGYTF
cdr3_nt: TGTGCCAGCAGTCCCCGGGACAGGGGATCCCAGGGCTACACCTTC

clone_size: many
d_call: NA
j_call: TRBJ2-7
v_call: TRBV7-2
cdr3_aa: CASKGTVNSYEQYF
cdr3_nt: TGTGCCAGCAAGGGGACCGTAAATTCCTACGAGCAGTACTTC

clone_size: many
d_call: TRBD2
j_call: TRBJ2-6
v_call: TRBV5-1
cdr3_aa: CASSPSAGAGANVLTF
cdr3_nt: TGCGCCAGCAGCCCTTCAGCGGGGGCTGGGGCCAACGTCCTGACTTTC